This is a list of T cell receptor beta chains from one sample in a study of blood T cell repertoires in COVID-19. Only in-frame clones appear in the TCRdb table, and some are missing; sequencing was by immunoSEQ multiplex PCR. The sample lists about 79,000 clones, 75% to 90% seen once, with about 15% in the top ten. Source material: peripheral blood. All receptors derive from a man aged 65 to 79 with active or convalescent COVID-19. Both conserved end residues are part of each CDR3. Each record gives: V gene, clone size, J gene, D gene, CDR3 protein, CDR3 DNA. A D gene is named only where the DNA matches it firmly. Clone size is stated in some rows and not others, as once, few, many or a class when expanded.

v_call: TRBV2; clone_size: NA; j_call: TRBJ1-5; d_call: TRBD1; cdr3_aa: CASRDRGQPQHF; cdr3_nt: TGTGCCAGCAGGGACAGGGGCCAGCCCCAGCATTTT
v_call: TRBV7-9; clone_size: NA; j_call: TRBJ1-5; d_call: NA; cdr3_aa: CASSPLNSNQPQHF; cdr3_nt: TGTGCCAGCAGCCCTCTAAATAGCAATCAGCCCCAGCATTTT
v_call: TRBV29-1; clone_size: NA; j_call: TRBJ1-1; d_call: NA; cdr3_aa: CSAKGTNEAFF; cdr3_nt: TGCAGCGCAAAAGGGACAAATGAAGCTTTCTTT
v_call: TRBV4-1; clone_size: NA; j_call: TRBJ2-7; d_call: TRBD2; cdr3_aa: CASSQAVAGTSGILRDGEQYF; cdr3_nt: TGCGCCAGCAGCCAAGCCGTTGCCGGGACTAGCGGGATTCTAAGGGATGGCGAGCAGTACTTC
v_call: TRBV11-2; clone_size: NA; j_call: TRBJ2-7; d_call: TRBD2; cdr3_aa: CASSLSTSGRTYEQYF; cdr3_nt: TGTGCCAGCAGCTTGTCGACTAGCGGGAGGACCTACGAGCAGTACTTC
v_call: TRBV19; clone_size: NA; j_call: TRBJ1-2; d_call: TRBD1; cdr3_aa: CASSGTVYGYTF; cdr3_nt: TGTGCCAGTAGTGGGACAGTCTATGGCTACACCTTC
v_call: TRBV5-4; clone_size: NA; j_call: TRBJ2-5; d_call: NA; cdr3_aa: CASSLQTGETQYF; cdr3_nt: TGTGCCAGCAGCCTACAGACGGGGGAGACCCAGTACTTC
v_call: TRBV29-1; clone_size: NA; j_call: TRBJ1-1; d_call: NA; cdr3_aa: CSVWTERHTEAFF; cdr3_nt: TGCAGCGTTTGGACAGAGCGGCACACTGAAGCTTTCTTT
v_call: TRBV11-2; clone_size: NA; j_call: TRBJ2-7; d_call: TRBD2; cdr3_aa: CASSLTAGSSYEQYF; cdr3_nt: TGTGCCAGCAGCTTAACAGCGGGGAGCTCCTACGAGCAGTACTTC
v_call: TRBV30; clone_size: NA; j_call: TRBJ2-7; d_call: TRBD2; cdr3_aa: CAWSMNSGYEQYF; cdr3_nt: TGTGCCTGGAGCATGAATAGCGGGTACGAGCAGTACTTC
v_call: TRBV29-1; clone_size: NA; j_call: TRBJ1-4; d_call: TRBD1; cdr3_aa: CSVGVGTGAEKLFF; cdr3_nt: TGCAGCGTTGGGGTCGGGACAGGGGCTGAAAAACTGTTTTTT
v_call: TRBV2; clone_size: few; j_call: TRBJ2-7; d_call: TRBD1; cdr3_aa: CASSWGQGTYEQYF; cdr3_nt: TGTGCCAGCAGCTGGGGACAGGGAACCTACGAGCAGTACTTC
v_call: TRBV9; clone_size: NA; j_call: TRBJ1-3; d_call: TRBD1; cdr3_aa: CASSVRQGFSGNTIYF; cdr3_nt: TGTGCCAGCAGCGTAAGACAGGGTTTTTCTGGAAACACCATATATTTT
v_call: TRBV25-1; clone_size: few; j_call: TRBJ1-5; d_call: NA; cdr3_aa: CASSETGNNQPQHF; cdr3_nt: TGTGCCAGCTCCGAAACAGGGAACAATCAGCCCCAGCATTTT
v_call: TRBV27; clone_size: NA; j_call: TRBJ1-1; d_call: TRBD1; cdr3_aa: CASSLGQGAWEAFF; cdr3_nt: TGTGCCAGCAGTTTAGGGCAGGGGGCTTGGGAAGCTTTCTTT
v_call: TRBV28; clone_size: NA; j_call: TRBJ1-1; d_call: NA; cdr3_aa: CASHWRRNTEAFF; cdr3_nt: TGTGCCAGCCATTGGCGGAGAAACACTGAAGCTTTCTTT
v_call: TRBV2; clone_size: NA; j_call: TRBJ1-1; d_call: TRBD1; cdr3_aa: CASSPQGAEAFF; cdr3_nt: TGTGCCAGCAGTCCACAGGGGGCTGAAGCTTTCTTT
v_call: TRBV3-1/TRBV3-2; clone_size: NA; j_call: TRBJ1-5; d_call: NA; cdr3_aa: CASSQGGRGPNQPQHF; cdr3_nt: TGTGCCAGCAGCCAAGGGGGGCGCGGGCCGAATCAGCCCCAGCATTTT
v_call: TRBV7-3; clone_size: few; j_call: TRBJ1-2; d_call: TRBD1; cdr3_aa: CASSLSGTDSPYGYTF; cdr3_nt: TGTGCCAGCAGCTTATCTGGGACAGACAGCCCCTATGGCTACACCTTC
v_call: TRBV3-1/TRBV3-2; clone_size: NA; j_call: TRBJ1-2; d_call: NA; cdr3_aa: CASSQMALRGYGYTF; cdr3_nt: TGTGCCAGCAGCCAAATGGCCCTTCGGGGCTATGGCTACACCTTC
v_call: TRBV30; clone_size: NA; j_call: TRBJ1-1; d_call: NA; cdr3_aa: CAWIPGEAEAFF; cdr3_nt: TGTGCCTGGATTCCTGGGGAGGCTGAAGCTTTCTTT
v_call: TRBV5-6; clone_size: NA; j_call: TRBJ2-5; d_call: NA; cdr3_aa: CASSPDGRTQYF; cdr3_nt: TGTGCCAGCAGCCCCGATGGGAGGACCCAGTACTTC
v_call: TRBV29-1; clone_size: NA; j_call: TRBJ2-7; d_call: NA; cdr3_aa: CSVAREYPYEQYF; cdr3_nt: TGCAGCGTTGCGAGGGAATACCCCTACGAGCAGTACTTC
v_call: TRBV5-1; clone_size: once; j_call: TRBJ1-2; d_call: NA; cdr3_aa: CATSMEAGTNYGYTF; cdr3_nt: TGCGCGACGAGCATGGAGGCAGGAACTAACTATGGCTACACCTTC
v_call: TRBV6-5; clone_size: NA; j_call: TRBJ1-2; d_call: TRBD1; cdr3_aa: CASSFRTGRGYTF; cdr3_nt: TGTGCCAGCAGTTTTCGGACAGGCCGCGGCTACACCTTC
v_call: TRBV4-1; clone_size: few; j_call: TRBJ1-2; d_call: TRBD1; cdr3_aa: CASSQDPGTDFGYGYTF; cdr3_nt: TGCGCCAGCAGCCAAGATCCGGGGACAGACTTCGGCTATGGCTACACCTTC
v_call: TRBV12-5; clone_size: NA; j_call: TRBJ2-2; d_call: TRBD1; cdr3_aa: CASAPSGTGHTGELFF; cdr3_nt: TGTGCTAGTGCTCCATCCGGGACAGGGCACACCGGGGAGCTGTTTTTT
v_call: TRBV19; clone_size: NA; j_call: TRBJ1-6; d_call: TRBD1; cdr3_aa: CASNNGPGQYNSPLHF; cdr3_nt: TGTGCCAGTAATAACGGTCCGGGACAGTATAATTCACCCCTCCACTTT
v_call: TRBV24-1; clone_size: NA; j_call: TRBJ2-3; d_call: NA; cdr3_aa: CATSDPTRPTDTQYF; cdr3_nt: TGTGCCACCAGTGATCCTACGCGGCCCACAGATACGCAGTATTTT
v_call: TRBV7-3; clone_size: NA; j_call: TRBJ2-7; d_call: TRBD1; cdr3_aa: CASRDRTGSNEQYF; cdr3_nt: TGTGCCAGCAGGGACAGGACAGGGAGCAACGAGCAGTACTTC
v_call: TRBV28; clone_size: NA; j_call: TRBJ2-3; d_call: NA; cdr3_aa: CASSFGSRNSRGTDTQYF; cdr3_nt: TGTGCCAGCAGTTTTGGGAGTAGGAATTCGAGGGGGACAGATACGCAGTATTTT
v_call: TRBV7-3; clone_size: NA; j_call: TRBJ2-3; d_call: NA; cdr3_aa: CASSFRQGTDTQYF; cdr3_nt: TGTGCCAGCAGCTTTCGACAGGGCACAGATACGCAGTATTTT
v_call: TRBV28; clone_size: NA; j_call: TRBJ1-3; d_call: NA; cdr3_aa: CASTEGGQLF; cdr3_nt: TGTGCCAGCACGGAGGGCGGTCAACTTTTT
v_call: TRBV7-7; clone_size: NA; j_call: TRBJ1-1; d_call: TRBD1; cdr3_aa: CASSQLPDREYMNTEAFF; cdr3_nt: TGTGCTAGCAGCCAACTACCCGACAGGGAATATATGAACACTGAAGCTTTCTTT
v_call: TRBV18; clone_size: NA; j_call: TRBJ1-6; d_call: TRBD1; cdr3_aa: CASSQGQSRASPLHF; cdr3_nt: TGTGCCAGCTCACAGGGACAGTCGAGGGCTTCACCCCTCCACTTT